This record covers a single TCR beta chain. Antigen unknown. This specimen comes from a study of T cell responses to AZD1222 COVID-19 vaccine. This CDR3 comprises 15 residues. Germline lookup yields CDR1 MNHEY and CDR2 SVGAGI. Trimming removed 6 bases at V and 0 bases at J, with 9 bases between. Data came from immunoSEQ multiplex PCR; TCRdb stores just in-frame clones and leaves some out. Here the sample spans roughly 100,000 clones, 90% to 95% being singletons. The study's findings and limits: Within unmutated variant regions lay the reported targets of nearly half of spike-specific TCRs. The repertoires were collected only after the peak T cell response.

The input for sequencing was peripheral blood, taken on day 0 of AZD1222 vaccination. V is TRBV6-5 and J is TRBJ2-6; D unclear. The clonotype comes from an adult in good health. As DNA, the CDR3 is TGTGCCAGCAGGTCTCTCGACTCTGGGGCCAACGTCCTGACTTTC. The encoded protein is CASRSLDSGANVLTF.